This T cell receptor (beta chain) was sequenced in a study of cytomegalovirus exposure and HLA in healthy donors. Findings of the study overall: Most TCR sequences showed up rarely, but some public TCRs showed up in many donors. Among TCR beta chains, those listed as cytomegalovirus-associated numbered over 150. A classifier reportedly called cytomegalovirus status with high sensitivity and specificity.

From germline, CDR1 is KGHSH and CDR2 LQKENI. V was trimmed by 2 bases and J by 7 bases, leaving 11 bases between them. The CDR3 is 13 residues long. On this clone itself: Its antigen is undetermined.

Vbeta (60) and Jbeta (13) primers were used in the PCR. Assay: immunoSEQ multiplex PCR; the TCRdb copy retains only in-frame clones and omits some. The data show 81,000 or so clones, about four fifths seen once. The sample consisted of PBMCs. The rearrangement joins TRBV18 to TRBJ1-2, with unresolved D. The clonotype was recovered from a man aged 55 to 70 in good health and CMV-seronegative. The CDR3, as DNA: TGTGCCAGCTCACCAATGGGTGAGGGTGGCTACACCTTC. Protein: CASSPMGEGGYTF.